This section outlines one T cell receptor (beta chain) sequence together with its context. Its antigen is not yet known. The sample holds no much larger clone one base away, and base qualities are not on file. The TCR beta CDR3 regions were amplified from the RNA transcripts. The first round of RT-PCR for the TCR CDR3 was performed with the HTBI primer set and the Qiagen OneStep RT-PCR kit. Libraries were constructed in a second round of multiplex PCR, after which size selection and purification were carried out. Paired-end sequencing of the libraries was performed with 100 bp reads on an Illumina HiSeq2000. On the authors' methods: SOAPnuke was used to process the raw data, removing reads that contained adapters or uncalled bases, had a mean Phred below 15, or lacked an exact match to the constant primer or identifier. High-quality paired reads were merged using COPE v1.2.5, and each unique nucleotide sequence was defined as a clonotype. Clonotypes were aligned to IMGT TRBV, TRBD and TRBJ reference segments using MiTCR v1.1. Analysis was restricted to V-J combinations with a frequency above 0.0001, which covered 99.2% of repertoires. A TCS score was defined as the ratio between F50 (clonal expansion) and ExV (chaos), using BLOSUM62-based TCRdist between CDR3 peptides within each V-J. Welch's t-statistics and random forest reduced fewer than 600 V-J features to about 12, which were used in a naive Bayes classifier (R e1071). TCRdb cleaned the public reads at Q25 with fastp, built clones with MiXCR and kept in-frame beta chains. Each CDR3 protein gets just one entry, which takes the most common genes and DNA from the rows behind it. The V and J calls, along with clone size, are taken from TCRdb and not from the paper's own processing. Counted in this sample were about 710,000 distinct CDR3 sequences; about a sixth of them appeared once. The ten largest clones capture around 8% of the sample.

V and J are truncated by 0 bases and 2 bases respectively, leaving an intervening sequence of 20 bases. Inclusive of the bounding cysteine and phenylalanine, the CDR3 is 18 residues long. Here the CDR3 DNA is all that survives: 54 bases in frame from base 1. CDR1 and CDR2, per the germline V gene (reference sequence), are DFQATT and SNEGSKA. A patient counted as having stable Graves' hyperthyroidism if no progression to ophthalmopathy occurred over 18 months of follow-up. Hyperthyroidism patients were newly diagnosed, with disease duration under 2 months, and aged 18 to 65 years. Any patient with an uncontrolled infection, another autoimmune disease, pregnancy or lactation was excluded. Diagnoses were established on the basis of clinical symptoms, serum thyroxine and TRAb, thyroid ultrasound, and orbital computed tomography. PBMCs were isolated from approximately 10 ml of fresh peripheral blood by Ficoll-Paque density gradient centrifugation. Total RNA was extracted with Trizol reagent, and quality was checked on an Agilent 2100 Bioanalyzer.

The sample is drawn from a study of T cells in Graves' hyperthyroidism and ophthalmopathy (dated by TCRdb to the late 2010s). Some background on the complete study: Peripheral blood was sampled at the time of initial diagnosis, prior to any treatment. Thyroid tissue and blood T-cell repertoires from six Graves' hyperthyroidism patients were also compared in the study. For training and testing, the 95 to 100 patients in the discovery cohort were randomly divided in a 7:3 ratio. Prospective prediction of ophthalmopathy was tested in an independent validation cohort consisting of 18 to 20 hyperthyroidism patients and around 17 patients who later progressed to ophthalmopathy. After blood sampling, hyperthyroidism patients were treated with methimazole at a starting dose of 30 mg daily, and ophthalmopathy patients were treated with high-dose intravenous methylprednisolone. To identify distinguishing TCR V-J signatures, a discovery cohort of about 100 patients was used, comprising roughly 45 with Graves' ophthalmopathy and about 59 with stable Graves' hyperthyroidism. The paper describes TCR Vbeta CDR3 sequencing of more than 120 peripheral blood samples, made up of under 50 ophthalmopathy patients, approximately 73 hyperthyroidism patients and 17 progressor patients. General findings and caveats noted by the study authors: Most expanded thyroid clonotypes (frequency above 0.001) were also detected in blood, a finding suggesting that blood repertoires may reflect thyroid immune responses. No statistical method was used to set the sample size in advance, and investigators knew the group allocation. Ophthalmopathy was separated from stable hyperthyroidism by a 13 V-J signature model, with around 90% sensitivity and about 84% specificity obtained in cross-validation and 80%/75% obtained in testing. In validation, progression to ophthalmopathy was predicted by the model with nearly 71% sensitivity and 72.22% specificity, a median of around 6.5 months before onset.

Sequences were obtained from blood. The receptor's source is a man aged 18 to 29 with Graves' hyperthyroidism. Recombination connected TRBV20-1 to TRBJ2-1, with no D gene named confidently. The encoded CDR3 is CSARDPELTFRTYNEQFF. The DNA sequence is given as TGCAGTGCTAGAGATCCAGAACTAACCTTTAGAACCTACAATGAGCAGTTCTTC.